The 12 T cell receptor beta chains in this list originate from one sample, sequenced in a study of blood T cell repertoires in COVID-19. The method was immunoSEQ multiplex PCR; TCRdb's version includes in-frame clones alone and lacks a portion of them. The table lists 110,000 to 150,000 clones, 80% to 85% of them singletons, with approximately 8% in the top ten. Sequencing used peripheral blood. The receptors originated from a human donor in a cohort sampled during active COVID-19.

The chain recombines TRBV6-1 with TRBJ2-5; perhaps TRBD2 as D (5 bases). V lost 0 bases and J 5 bases, leaving 19 bases between the germline ends. The CDR3 has 17 residues. Germline CDR1 reads MNHNS; CDR2 reads SASEGT. The CDR3 region is CASSEAASHPSWETQYF. CDR3 bases: TGTGCCAGCAGTGAAGCGGCTAGCCATCCCTCCTGGGAGACCCAGTACTTC.

This chain uses TRBV7-9 with TRBJ2-1, with D hard to call. The CDR3 runs to 12 residues. The germline V gene encodes CDR1 SEHNR and CDR2 FQNEAQ (reference sequence). Trimming took 5 bases from V and 6 from J, leaving 8 bases between them. The CDR3 spells CASSPLSNEQFF. DNA of the CDR3: TGTGCCAGCAGCCCCCTTTCCAATGAGCAGTTCTTC.

The chain couples TRBV6-2 or TRBV6-3 to TRBJ2-1; weak D call: TRBD2 (5 bases). The germline gives CDR1 MNHEY, CDR2 SVGEGT. The CDR3 runs to 15 residues. Trimming removed 5 bases from V and 2 bases from J, with 13 bases in between. CDR3 sequence reads: CASSILASTYNEQFF. DNA for the CDR3: TGTGCCAGCAGTATCCTAGCCTCCACCTACAATGAGCAGTTCTTC.

The gene calls are TRBV3-1 (or the pseudogene TRBV3-2) and TRBJ2-5, with D tentatively TRBD1 (6 bases). The length of the CDR3 is 15 residues. V dropped 4 bases and J dropped 5 bases, with 17 bases sitting between them. Germline loops: CDR1 LGHDT, CDR2 YNNKEL (reference sequence). CDR3 DNA: TGTGCCAGCAGCCCCCGACGAGGGGGAGCGGAGACCCAGTACTTC. Encoded protein: CASSPRRGGAETQYF.

The gene calls are TRBV2 and TRBJ2-2, with D possibly matching TRBD1 (6 bases). There are 15 residues in the CDR3. CDR1 is SNHLY, CDR2 FYNNEI, per germline. V lost 5 bases and J 1 base, leaving 11 bases between the germline ends. CDR3 sequence (DNA): TGTGCCAGCAGTCAAGACAGGATGAACACCGGGGAGCTGTTTTTT. This codes for CASSQDRMNTGELFF.

The chain is built from TRBV11-3 and TRBJ2-1; TRBD2 aligns across 8 bases. Germline loops: CDR1 SGHNT, CDR2 YENEEA. The CDR3 loop spans 15 amino acids. V was clipped by 4 bases and J by 5 bases; unmatched bases: 7. The CDR3 sequence is CASSSWGTRNNEQFF. The CDR3 coding sequence is TGTGCCAGCAGCTCTTGGGGGACTAGGAACAATGAGCAGTTCTTC.

The gene calls are TRBV7-2 and TRBJ1-4; D possibly corresponds to TRBD1 (6 bases). The CDR3 loop spans 15 amino acids. The V gene's germline CDR1 is SGHTA and CDR2 FQGNSA. The V and J ends lost 5 bases and 8 bases respectively, with 18 bases between them. As DNA, the CDR3 is TGTGCCAGCAGCAAACAGGGTGCAGGCATCGAAAAACTGTTTTTT. It translates to CASSKQGAGIEKLFF.

The chain couples TRBV7-9 to TRBJ2-7, with 13 bases matching TRBD2. With 5 bases clipped from V and 5 bases from J, the junction kept 6 bases outside the gene matches. This CDR3 spans 15 amino acids. CDR1 is SEHNR and CDR2 is FQNEAQ in the germline V gene (reference sequence). Written as DNA, the CDR3 is TGTGCCAGCAGCCGTGTGACTAGCGGGAGGAACGAGCAGTACTTC. Protein sequence: CASSRVTSGRNEQYF.

Comment on this clone: Other DNA sequences of this sample code for an identical CDR3. The V call is TRBV11-2, the J call TRBJ2-1; the D gene is possibly TRBD2 (6 bases). Germline-derived CDR1 and CDR2 are SGHAT and FQNNGV. CDR3 size: 13 residues. V lost 5 bases to trimming and J lost 6 bases, with 11 bases between them. The CDR3 nucleotides are TGTGCCAGCAGCCTTGGAGGGTCCAATGAGCAGTTCTTC. Protein: CASSLGGSNEQFF.

The CDR3 loop reads CASSSGTPENQPQHF. The CDR3, as DNA: TGTGCCAGCAGCTCAGGGACACCCGAGAATCAGCCCCAGCATTTT. The genes are TRBV7-9 and TRBJ1-5; TRBD1 is a possible D gene (6 bases). Germline-derived CDR1 and CDR2 are SEHNR and FQNEAQ (reference sequence). V dropped 4 bases and J dropped 4 bases, with 14 bases sitting between them. The CDR3 runs 15 residues.

The rearrangement joins TRBV4-3 to TRBJ2-7, with 9 bases matching TRBD2. CDR3 length: 16 residues. V trimming: 4 bases; J trimming: 3 bases; junction bases outside the gene matches: 10. Germline loops: CDR1 LGHNA, CDR2 YSLEER. CDR3 sequence: CASSRSYNSGGYEQYF. The CDR3 nucleotides read TGCGCCAGCAGCCGATCATATAATAGCGGGGGCTACGAGCAGTACTTC.

The V call is TRBV12-3 or TRBV12-4, the J call TRBJ2-7, with D perhaps TRBD2 (7 bases). Trimming removed 6 bases from V and 3 bases from J, with 12 bases in between. The CDR3 sequence is 13 residues long. The CDR3 DNA sequence: TGTGCCAGCAGCATGGGGGGGCTCTACGAGCAGTACTTC. It codes for CASSMGGLYEQYF.